This TCR beta chain stems from a study of T cell repertoires in cytomegalovirus infection. Study-wide findings and caveats: The ex vivo response showed dominance by HLA-C-restricted CMV-specific TCR beta clonotypes.

CDR1 and CDR2 from the germline V gene are LNHDA and SQIVND (reference sequence). Trimming shortened V by 6 bases and J by 0 bases, and 17 bases separated the two germline ends. The CDR3 contains 17 residues. From the reads, TCRdb called clonotypes with MiXCR, one entry per CDR3 protein. The sample lists fewer than 200,000 distinct CDR3 sequences; under 15% were seen once. This clonotype was found many times. No antigen is known for it. The receptor was isolated from a human donor in good health (CMV status not recorded). Some clones in this sample may be carry-over from other donors' samples. Sequencing input: PBMCs. The chain is built from TRBV19 and TRBJ2-2, with D possibly matching TRBD2 (6 bases). The CDR3 is CASSRDSISANTGELFF. The CDR3 DNA follows: TGTGCCAGTAGCCGGGACTCTATTTCCGCGAACACCGGGGAGCTGTTTTTT.